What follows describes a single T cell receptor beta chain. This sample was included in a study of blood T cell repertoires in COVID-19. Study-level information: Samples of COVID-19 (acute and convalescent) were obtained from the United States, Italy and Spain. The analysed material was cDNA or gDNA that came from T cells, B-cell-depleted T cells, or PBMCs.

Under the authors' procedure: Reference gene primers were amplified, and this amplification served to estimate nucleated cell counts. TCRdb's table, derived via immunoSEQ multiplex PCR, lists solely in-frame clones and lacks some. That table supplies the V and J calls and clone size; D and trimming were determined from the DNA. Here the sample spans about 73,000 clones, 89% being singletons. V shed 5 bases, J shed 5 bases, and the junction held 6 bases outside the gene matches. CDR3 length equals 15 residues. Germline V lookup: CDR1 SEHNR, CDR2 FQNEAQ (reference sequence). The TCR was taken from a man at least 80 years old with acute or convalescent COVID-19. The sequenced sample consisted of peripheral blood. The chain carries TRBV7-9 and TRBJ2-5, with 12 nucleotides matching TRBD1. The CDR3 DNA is TGTGCCAGCAGCAACCGGGACAGGGGGCCTGAGACCCAGTACTTC. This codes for CASSNRDRGPETQYF.